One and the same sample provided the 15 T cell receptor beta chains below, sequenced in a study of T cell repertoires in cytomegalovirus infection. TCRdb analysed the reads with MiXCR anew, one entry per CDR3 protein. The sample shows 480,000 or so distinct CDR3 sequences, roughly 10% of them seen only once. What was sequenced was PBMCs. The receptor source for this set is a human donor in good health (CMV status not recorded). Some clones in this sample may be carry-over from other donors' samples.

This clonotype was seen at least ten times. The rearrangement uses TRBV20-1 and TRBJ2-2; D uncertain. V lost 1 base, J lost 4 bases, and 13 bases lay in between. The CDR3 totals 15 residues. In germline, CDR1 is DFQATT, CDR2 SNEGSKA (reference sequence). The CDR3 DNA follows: TGCAGTGCTAGAGTTCCCCATGGAGTCACCGGGGAGCTGTTTTTT. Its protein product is CSARVPHGVTGELFF.

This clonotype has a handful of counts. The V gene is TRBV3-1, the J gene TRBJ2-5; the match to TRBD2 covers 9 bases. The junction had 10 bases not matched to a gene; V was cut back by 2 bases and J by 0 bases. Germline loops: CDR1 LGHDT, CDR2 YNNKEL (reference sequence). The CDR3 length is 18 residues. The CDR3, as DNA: TGTGCCAGCAGCCAACCCCTCGGAATAGCGGGGGACCAAGAGACCCAGTACTTC. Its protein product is CASSQPLGIAGDQETQYF.

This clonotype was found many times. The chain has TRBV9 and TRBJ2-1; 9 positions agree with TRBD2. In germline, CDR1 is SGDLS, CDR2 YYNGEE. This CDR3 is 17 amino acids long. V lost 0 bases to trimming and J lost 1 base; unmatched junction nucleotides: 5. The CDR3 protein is CASSVVSGGTSYNEQFF. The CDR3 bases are TGTGCCAGCAGCGTAGTCAGCGGGGGGACTTCCTACAATGAGCAGTTCTTC.

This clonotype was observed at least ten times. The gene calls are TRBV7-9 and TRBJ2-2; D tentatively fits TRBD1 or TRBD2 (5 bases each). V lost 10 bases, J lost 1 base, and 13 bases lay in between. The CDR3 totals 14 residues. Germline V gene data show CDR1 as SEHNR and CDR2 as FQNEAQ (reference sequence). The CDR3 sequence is CANTAGGNTGELFF. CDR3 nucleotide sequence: TGTGCCAACACAGCTGGGGGGAACACCGGGGAGCTGTTTTTT.

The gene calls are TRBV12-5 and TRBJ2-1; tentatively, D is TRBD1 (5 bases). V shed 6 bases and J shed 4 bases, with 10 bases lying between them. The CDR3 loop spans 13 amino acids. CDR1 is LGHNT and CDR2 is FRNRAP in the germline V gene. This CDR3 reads CASGDSSYNEQFF. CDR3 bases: TGTGCTAGTGGCGACAGCTCTTACAATGAGCAGTTCTTC. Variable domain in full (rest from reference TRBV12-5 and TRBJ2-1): DARVTQTPRHKVTEMGQEVTMRCQPILGHNTVFWYRQTMMQGLELLAYFRNRAPLDDSGMPKDRFSAEMPDATLATLKIQPSEPRDSAVYFCASGDSSYNEQFFGPGTRLTVL.

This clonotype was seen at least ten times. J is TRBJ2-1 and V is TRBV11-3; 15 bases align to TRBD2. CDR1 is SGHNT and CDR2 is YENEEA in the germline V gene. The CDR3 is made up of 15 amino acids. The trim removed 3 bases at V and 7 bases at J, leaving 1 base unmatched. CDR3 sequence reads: CASSFGTSGRNEQFF. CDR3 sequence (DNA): TGTGCCAGCAGCTTCGGGACTAGCGGGAGGAATGAGCAGTTCTTC.

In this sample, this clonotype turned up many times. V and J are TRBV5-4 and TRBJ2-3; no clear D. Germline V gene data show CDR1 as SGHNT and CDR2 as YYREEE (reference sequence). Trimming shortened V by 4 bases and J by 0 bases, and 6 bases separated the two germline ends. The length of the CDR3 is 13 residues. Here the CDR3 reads CASSPDSTDTQYF. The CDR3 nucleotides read TGTGCCAGCAGCCCTGACAGCACAGATACGCAGTATTTT.

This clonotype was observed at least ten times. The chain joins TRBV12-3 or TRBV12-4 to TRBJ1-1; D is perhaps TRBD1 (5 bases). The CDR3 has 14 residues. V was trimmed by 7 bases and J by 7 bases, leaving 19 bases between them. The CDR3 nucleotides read TGTGCCAGCACTCAAAGTGGGACCCAGGGTGAAGCTTTCTTT. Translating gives CASTQSGTQGEAFF.

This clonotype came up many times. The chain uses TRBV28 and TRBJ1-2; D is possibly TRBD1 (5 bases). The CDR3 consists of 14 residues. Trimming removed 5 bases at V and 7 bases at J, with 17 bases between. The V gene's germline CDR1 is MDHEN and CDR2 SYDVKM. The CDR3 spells CASSADNVNSGYTF. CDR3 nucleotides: TGTGCCAGCAGTGCGGACAACGTGAATTCTGGCTACACCTTC.

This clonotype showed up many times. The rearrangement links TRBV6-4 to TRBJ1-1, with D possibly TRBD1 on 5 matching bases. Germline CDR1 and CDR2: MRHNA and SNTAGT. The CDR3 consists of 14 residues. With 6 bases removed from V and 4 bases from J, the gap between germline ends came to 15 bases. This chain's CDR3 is CASSPQEGSTEAFF. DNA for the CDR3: TGTGCCAGCAGCCCCCAAGAGGGGAGCACTGAAGCTTTCTTT.

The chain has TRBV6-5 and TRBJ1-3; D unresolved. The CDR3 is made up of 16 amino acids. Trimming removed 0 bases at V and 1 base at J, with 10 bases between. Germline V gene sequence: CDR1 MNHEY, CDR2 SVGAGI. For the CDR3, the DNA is TGTGCCAGCAGTTACTCGGTAACAAGGTCTGGAAACACCATATATTTT. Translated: CASSYSVTRSGNTIYF.

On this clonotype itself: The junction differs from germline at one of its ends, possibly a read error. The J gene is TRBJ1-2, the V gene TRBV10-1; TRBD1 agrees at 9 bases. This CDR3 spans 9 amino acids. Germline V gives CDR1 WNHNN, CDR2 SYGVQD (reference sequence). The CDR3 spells CASGGQGRF. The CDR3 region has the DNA TGCGCCAGCGGAGGACAGGGGCGCTTC.

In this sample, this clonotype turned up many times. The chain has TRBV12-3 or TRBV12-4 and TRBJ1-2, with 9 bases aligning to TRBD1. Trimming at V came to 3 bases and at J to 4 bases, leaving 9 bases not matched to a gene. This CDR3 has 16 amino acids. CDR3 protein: CASSFTAGQGLYGYTF. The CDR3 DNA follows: TGTGCCAGCAGTTTTACGGCGGGACAGGGTCTCTATGGCTACACCTTC.

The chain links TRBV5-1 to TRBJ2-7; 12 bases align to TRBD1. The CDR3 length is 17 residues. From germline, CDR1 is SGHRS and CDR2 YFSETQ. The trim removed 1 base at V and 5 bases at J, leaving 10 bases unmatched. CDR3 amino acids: CASSLRSGGQGANEQYF. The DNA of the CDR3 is TGCGCCAGCAGCTTGAGGTCTGGGGGACAGGGGGCTAACGAGCAGTACTTC.

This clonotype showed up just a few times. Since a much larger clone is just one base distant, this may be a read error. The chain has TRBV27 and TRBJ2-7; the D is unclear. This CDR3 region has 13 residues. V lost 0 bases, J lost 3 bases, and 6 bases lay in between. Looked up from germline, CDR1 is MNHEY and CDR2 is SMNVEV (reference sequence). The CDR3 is CASSLSAGYEQYF. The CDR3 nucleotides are TGTGCCAGCAGTTTATCGGCAGGCTACGAGCAGTACTTC.